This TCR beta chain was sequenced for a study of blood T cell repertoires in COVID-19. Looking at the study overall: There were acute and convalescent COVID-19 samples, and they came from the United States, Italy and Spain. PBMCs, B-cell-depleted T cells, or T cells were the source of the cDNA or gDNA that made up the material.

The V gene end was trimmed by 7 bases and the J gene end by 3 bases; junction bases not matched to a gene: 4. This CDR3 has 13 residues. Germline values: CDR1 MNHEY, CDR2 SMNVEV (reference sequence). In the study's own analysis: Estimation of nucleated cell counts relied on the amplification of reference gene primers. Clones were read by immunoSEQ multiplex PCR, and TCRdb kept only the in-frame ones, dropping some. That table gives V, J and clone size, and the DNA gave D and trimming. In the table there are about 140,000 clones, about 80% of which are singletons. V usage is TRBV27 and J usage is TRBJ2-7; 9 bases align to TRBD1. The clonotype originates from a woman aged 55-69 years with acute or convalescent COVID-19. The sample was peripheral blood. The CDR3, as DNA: TGTGCCAGCAACCGACAGGGGGACTACGAGCAGTACTTC. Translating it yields CASNRQGDYEQYF.